Below, 2 T cell receptor beta chains from the same sample are listed, as sequenced in a study of shared clonotypes between healthy human individuals. Profiling relied on immunoSEQ multiplex PCR, and the TCRdb table lists in-frame clones only, not all of them. The table includes 1,100,000 or so clones, about 84% detected once. Material: memory CD4+ T cells from PBMCs. Subset here: CD45RA-negative fraction. These receptors originate from a man aged 18 to 35 in good health. Some clones in this sample may be carry-over from other donors' samples.

This sequence joins TRBV4-1 and TRBJ2-1, with TRBD2 matching 9 bases. This CDR3 has 17 residues. Germline lookup yields CDR1 MGHRA and CDR2 YSYEKL. V was clipped by 3 bases and J by 1 base; unmatched bases: 7. CDR3: CASSQLGTSLSYNEQFF. CDR3 coding DNA: TGCGCCAGCAGCCAGTTAGGGACTAGCCTTTCCTACAATGAGCAGTTCTTC.

This clone was seen more than once but under ten times. In DNA form, the CDR3 reads TGTGCCAGCAGTGATTATAAGCCCCAGCATTTT. Residues: CASSDYKPQHF. The chain combines TRBV2 with TRBJ1-5; D not certain. The ends were cut back, 3 bases at V and 8 bases at J, with 5 bases in the middle. Germline loops: CDR1 SNHLY, CDR2 FYNNEI. CDR3 size: 11 residues.